The 15 T cell receptor beta chains presented below share a single source sample, sequenced in a study of blood T cell repertoires in COVID-19. Measured with immunoSEQ multiplex PCR; TCRdb has only the in-frame clones, and not every one. The table has more than 60,000 clones, around 90% seen once. Sequenced: peripheral blood. These receptors all stem from a human donor in a cohort sampled during active COVID-19.

The chain employs TRBV7-9 and TRBJ2-1; weak D call: TRBD1 (6 bases). V lost 5 bases, J lost 7 bases, and 18 bases lay in between. CDR1 is SEHNR, CDR2 FQNEAQ, per germline (reference sequence). The CDR3 is made up of 15 amino acids. The DNA of the CDR3 is TGTGCCAGCAGCCTACAGGGCACAATGGGAAATGAGCAGTTCTTC. This sequence encodes CASSLQGTMGNEQFF.

The chain employs TRBV6-5 and TRBJ2-3; perhaps TRBD1 as D (7 bases). The CDR3 contains 15 residues. Germline V gene sequence: CDR1 MNHEY, CDR2 SVGAGI. V was clipped by 1 base and J by 5 bases, with 13 bases between them. The CDR3 reads CASSYLRQGGDTQYF. As DNA, the CDR3 is TGTGCCAGCAGTTACTTACGACAGGGAGGAGATACGCAGTATTTT.

The chain combines TRBV6-6 with TRBJ1-2; the match to TRBD1 covers 7 bases. The V gene end was trimmed by 6 bases and the J gene end by 0 bases; junction bases not matched to a gene: 10. Per the germline V gene, CDR1 is MNHNY and CDR2 is SVGAGI (reference sequence). There are 16 residues in the CDR3. The CDR3 region has the DNA TGTGCCAGCAGCCACGATAGGGGGCCAGCTAACTATGGCTACACCTTC. The encoded protein is CASSHDRGPANYGYTF.

This clone is a singleton in its sample. V and J are TRBV6-5 and TRBJ2-1; TRBD1 matches at 7 bases. The CDR3 totals 14 residues. CDR1 MNHEY and CDR2 SVGAGI come from the germline V gene. V was pared by 7 bases and J by 5 bases, with 8 bases of the junction left unmatched. The CDR3 coding sequence is TGTGCCAGCACCTCGACGGACAGGAACAATGAGCAGTTCTTC. Translated, it gives CASTSTDRNNEQFF.

The gene calls are TRBV19 and TRBJ1-5; no clear D. CDR1 and CDR2 (germline): LNHDA, SQIVND (reference sequence). V lost 6 bases and J lost 9, with 30 bases in between. CDR3 length: 18 residues. Here the CDR3 reads CASRGGKVGGFETTPQHF. CDR3 DNA sequence: TGTGCCAGTAGAGGAGGCAAGGTGGGAGGTTTCGAGACTACGCCCCAGCATTTT.

This clone appeared a single time. This rearrangement joins TRBV18 to TRBJ2-5, with a tentative D call TRBD1 (6 bases). Germline CDR1 reads KGHSH; CDR2 reads LQKENI. Trimming shortened V by 0 bases and J by 4 bases, and 9 bases separated the two germline ends. The CDR3 sequence is 14 residues long. The CDR3 DNA reads as TGTGCCAGCTCACCACCAGGGGGATCAGAGACCCAGTACTTC. Amino acid sequence: CASSPPGGSETQYF. Looking up the rest from reference TRBV18 and TRBJ2-5 gives the full variable domain: NAGVMQNPRHLVRRRGQEARLRCSPMKGHSHVYWYRQLPEEGLKFMVYLQKENIIDESGMPKERFSAEFPKEGPSILRIQQVVRGDSAAYFCASSPPGGSETQYFGPGTRLLVL.

This clone was counted once. V and J are TRBV6-1 and TRBJ1-1, with 10 bases that match TRBD1. Trimming removed 3 bases from V and 4 bases from J; junction bases left unmatched: 5. The CDR3 has 15 residues. Germline assignment: CDR1 MNHNS and CDR2 SASEGT. The CDR3 nucleotides are TGTGCCAGCAGTGACCTGACAGGGGGCGTCACTGAAGCTTTCTTT. This codes for CASSDLTGGVTEAFF.

The sample holds one count of this clone. The chain carries TRBV6-5 and TRBJ2-5; no definite D call. The CDR3 has 11 amino acids. V lost 6 bases and J 1 base, leaving 3 bases between the germline ends. Germline CDR1 and CDR2: MNHEY and SVGAGI. CDR3 residues: CASRAQETQYF. The CDR3, as DNA: TGTGCCAGCAGGGCCCAAGAGACCCAGTACTTC.

V is TRBV19 and J is TRBJ2-6; 8 bases match TRBD1. Germline lookup yields CDR1 LNHDA and CDR2 SQIVND (reference sequence). The CDR3 covers 19 residues. With V trimmed by 5 bases and J by 0 bases, 12 bases remained unmatched. CDR3 nucleotide sequence: TGTGCCAGTAGTGCGGACAGGGCTAAGGTAAGCTCTGGGGCCAACGTCCTGACTTTC. It specifies CASSADRAKVSSGANVLTF.

The chain carries TRBV28 and TRBJ1-2; D unclear. V lost 4 bases and J lost 0, with 12 bases in between. The CDR3 is made up of 15 amino acids. CDR1 and CDR2 from the germline V gene are MDHEN and SYDVKM. The DNA for the CDR3 is TGTGCCAGCAGTTCCCCGGGGTTCGCTAACTATGGCTACACCTTC. Translation gives CASSSPGFANYGYTF.

CDR3 protein: CASAGGGGTDTQYF. The CDR3 DNA follows: TGTGCCAGTGCGGGCGGGGGGGGCACAGATACGCAGTATTTT. This chain uses TRBV2 with TRBJ2-3; 9 bases align to TRBD2. The germline CDR1 and CDR2 sequences are SNHLY and FYNNEI. V shed 9 bases, J shed 1 base, and the junction held 5 bases outside the gene matches. The CDR3 runs to 14 residues.

This clone has a handful of counts. This chain uses TRBV7-9 with TRBJ1-4; 7 bases line up with TRBD1. From germline, CDR1 is SEHNR and CDR2 FQNEAQ (reference sequence). J gave up 8 bases and V 5 bases, and 11 bases lay outside the gene matches. This CDR3 is built from 15 residues. The CDR3 DNA sequence: TGTGCCAGCAGCACACGGGTGACAGGGTCAGAAAAACTGTTTTTT. Protein sequence: CASSTRVTGSEKLFF.

The chain carries TRBV28 and TRBJ1-2, with 10 bases identical to TRBD1. The germline gives CDR1 MDHEN, CDR2 SYDVKM. The length of the CDR3 is 16 residues. V dropped 6 bases and J dropped 5; count of bases not matched to a gene: 12. DNA of the CDR3: TGTGCCAGCAGGCCGGGACAGGGGCTCCGTGGTTATGGCTACACCTTC. Its translation: CASRPGQGLRGYGYTF.

J is TRBJ2-7 and V is TRBV27; weak D call: TRBD1 (7 bases). There are 14 residues in the CDR3. Trimming took 3 bases from V and 5 from J, leaving 14 bases between them. Looked up from germline, CDR1 is MNHEY and CDR2 is SMNVEV (reference sequence). The CDR3 loop reads CASSLEGAENEQYF. In DNA, the CDR3 is TGTGCCAGCAGTTTGGAGGGGGCCGAGAACGAGCAGTACTTC.

The chain couples TRBV3-1 (or the pseudogene TRBV3-2) to TRBJ1-2; no firm D call. In germline, CDR1 is LGHDT, CDR2 YNNKEL (reference sequence). The CDR3 has 13 residues. V gave up 2 bases and J gave up 9 bases, with 13 bases separating them. The CDR3 is CASSQRRVVSYTF. Written as DNA, the CDR3 is TGTGCCAGCAGCCAAAGACGGGTAGTTAGCTACACCTTC.